This T cell receptor beta chain came from a study of CD8+ T cells in alopecia areata. The germline CDR1 and CDR2 sequences are SQVTM and ANQGSEA. The CDR3 runs to 10 residues. With 3 bases removed from V and 2 bases from J, the gap between germline ends came to 0 bases. Sequencing used cDNA as its template, made by extracting RNA and reverse transcribing it. Sequencing was performed with immunoSEQ multiplex PCR; in TCRdb, only in-frame clones are kept and a portion is missing. The table lists 100,000 to 150,000 clones, approximately 47% of them singletons. The clonotype comes from a human donor with alopecia areata. The sequenced sample consisted of NKG2D-low CD8+ T cells sorted from blood. The J gene is TRBJ2-3, the V gene TRBV29-1; no firm D call. DNA of the CDR3: TGCAGCGTTGACACAGATACGCAGTATTTT. It yields the protein CSVDTDTQYF.